The sequence of this TCR beta chain was determined in a study of shared T cell receptors in the human thymus. The table came from immunoSEQ multiplex PCR; TCRdb's copy has only in-frame clones and leaves some out. This sample has about 380,000 clones, with 95% found just once. In regard to this clone: Other DNA variants within this sample encode the same CDR3.

The specimen was thymocytes. The sequence was obtained from a human donor.

CDR3 in amino acids: CASSHSGAGELFF. The CDR3 DNA reads as TGTGCCAGCAGCCATAGTGGTGCCGGGGAGCTGTTTTTT. The chain carries TRBV7-2 and TRBJ2-2; no reliable D call. Trimming pared 5 bases from V and 6 bases from J, leaving 10 bases between. Germline loops: CDR1 SGHTA, CDR2 FQGNSA. The CDR3 consists of 13 residues.